The sequence of this T cell receptor (beta chain) was determined in a study of T cell changes during pregnancy in multiple sclerosis. On this clone: One junction end disagrees with the germline gene, perhaps due to a read error.

The data were produced by immunoSEQ multiplex PCR, yet TCRdb's version contains in-frame clones alone and is incomplete. Of roughly 83,000 clones listed, about 90% are singletons. This CDR3 comprises 15 residues. Germline lookup yields CDR1 MDHEN and CDR2 SYDVKM. V and J are TRBV28 and TRBJ2-5; 8 nucleotides agree with TRBD2. This clonotype was obtained from a female donor in good health, serving as a control in a pregnancy study. Some clones in this sample may be carry-over from other donors' samples. The sequencing here drew on PBMCs, taken in the first trimester of pregnancy. Here the CDR3 DNA reads TGTGCCAGCCTGGGGGCGGGGGGAAGCCAAAAGACCCAGTACTTC. Translation: CASLGAGGSQKTQYF.